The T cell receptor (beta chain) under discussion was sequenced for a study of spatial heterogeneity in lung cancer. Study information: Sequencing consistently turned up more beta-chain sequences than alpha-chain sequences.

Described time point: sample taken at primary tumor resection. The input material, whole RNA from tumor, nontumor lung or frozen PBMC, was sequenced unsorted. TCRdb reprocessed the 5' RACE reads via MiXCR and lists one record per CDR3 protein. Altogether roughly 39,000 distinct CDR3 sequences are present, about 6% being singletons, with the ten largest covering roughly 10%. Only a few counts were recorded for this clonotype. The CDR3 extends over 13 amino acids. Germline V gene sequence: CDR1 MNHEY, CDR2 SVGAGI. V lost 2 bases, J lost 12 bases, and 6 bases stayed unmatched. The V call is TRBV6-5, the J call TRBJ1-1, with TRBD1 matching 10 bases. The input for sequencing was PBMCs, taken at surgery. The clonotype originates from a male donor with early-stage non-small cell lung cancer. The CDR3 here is CASSYTDRGATFF. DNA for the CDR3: TGTGCCAGCAGTTACACGGACAGGGGGGCGACTTTCTTT.